The clone carrying this T cell receptor (beta chain) was detected many times. The CDR3 has 14 residues. Per germline, CDR1 SGHKS and CDR2 YYEKEE (reference sequence). The ends lost 4 bases at V and 5 bases at J; junction bases unmatched: 4. The data were taken from a study of neurological immune-mediated disorders. With 10-nucleotide random UMIs included, cDNA was synthesized by 5'RACE. The authors obtained over 200 million TCR-beta sequences from 15-18 subjects per sequencing run. A single record per CDR3 protein comes from TCRdb applying MiXCR to the 5' RACE reads. The sample carries about 45,000 distinct CDR3 sequences, approximately 13% recorded once. The time point denotes: longitudinal time-point 3. Volunteers from a blood bank in Maryland, USA, constituted the healthy controls.

The rearrangement links TRBV5-5 to TRBJ2-2; 8 nucleotides align to TRBD2. What was sequenced was PBMCs. The receptor comes from a man aged 25 to 45 in good health. CDR3 DNA sequence: TGTGCCAGCAGCGATTTAGCGGGAACCGGGGAGCTGTTTTTT. Its translation is CASSDLAGTGELFF.